This TCR beta chain was obtained from a study of blood T cell repertoires in COVID-19. Study summary: Samples of COVID-19 (acute and convalescent) were obtained from the United States, Italy and Spain.

Authors' processing steps: Reference gene primer amplification gave estimated nucleated cell counts. TCRdb's table, derived via immunoSEQ multiplex PCR, lists solely in-frame clones and lacks some. V and J calls and clone size are as listed in that table; D and trimming were resolved from the DNA. In the table there are roughly 200,000 clones, roughly 90% of which are singletons. Per the germline V gene, CDR1 is SGHTA and CDR2 is FQGNSA. The germline V and J ends were trimmed by 5 bases and 0 bases, with 17 bases remaining between them. The CDR3 is made up of 17 amino acids. This TCR derives from a man over 45 with COVID-19, enrolled during active disease. The V call is TRBV7-2, the J call TRBJ2-1, with a weak D call TRBD2 (5 bases). Sequencing input: peripheral blood. This CDR3 reads CASSPLGRGSSYNEQFF. In DNA form, the CDR3 reads TGTGCCAGCAGCCCCCTGGGTCGGGGTAGCTCCTACAATGAGCAGTTCTTC.